This T cell receptor beta chain was documented in a study of blood T cell repertoires in COVID-19. Study at large: Spain, Italy and the United States supplied samples that represented acute and convalescent COVID-19. From T cells, B-cell-depleted T cells, or PBMCs came the material, which was cDNA or gDNA.

Authors' processing steps: Reference gene primers were amplified, and this amplification served to estimate nucleated cell counts. Method: immunoSEQ multiplex PCR; TCRdb's copy keeps in-frame clones and lacks some. From that table come the V and J calls and clone size; the DNA was used to work out D and trimming. The sample includes roughly 150,000 clones, approximately 80% seen only once; the top ten take roughly 9.1%. This CDR3 spans 12 amino acids. Germline V gene data show CDR1 as SQVTM and CDR2 as ANQGSEA. The V gene lost 4 bases and the J gene lost 1 base, with 6 bases spanning the gap. The origin of this receptor is a woman over 75 with active or convalescent COVID-19. The sequencing sample was made of peripheral blood. The V and J genes are TRBV29-1 and TRBJ2-3; D unresolved. CDR3 region: CSVVVGTDTQYF. The CDR3 region has the DNA TGCAGCGTTGTCGTCGGCACAGATACGCAGTATTTT.